A selection of T cell receptor beta chains follows, all from one sample in a study of metastatic and nonmetastatic thyroid tumors. TCRdb re-called the PCR reads with MiXCR. This sample has 20,000 to 25,000 clones; about 30% occur once, and the top ten carry approximately 5.5%. The sample was tumor tissue. The source of these receptors is a female donor with papillary thyroid cancer or a benign thyroid nodule (not recorded which). Some clones in this sample may be carry-over from other donors' samples. Both conserved end residues are part of each CDR3. The D gene is left open where the match is weak. A clone size is listed for some rows: how often the clone was seen (once, few, many), or a class if it is expanded.

d_call,v_call,j_call,clone_size,cdr3_nt,cdr3_aa
TRBD1,TRBV7-9,TRBJ2-7,many,TGTGCCAGCAGCCCGGGGATGACAGGGCACGAGCAGTACTTC,CASSPGMTGHEQYF
-,TRBV4-1,TRBJ2-7,medium-sized,TGCGCCAGCAGCCTCACAGGGCAAGAGCAGTACTTC,CASSLTGQEQYF
TRBD1,TRBV6-5,TRBJ2-5,-,TGTGCCAGCAGTTTTGGACAGGCTGGGAAGACCCAGTACTTC,CASSFGQAGKTQYF
-,TRBV15,TRBJ2-7,few,TGTGCCACCAGCAGGGAATACTACGAGCAGTACTTC,CATSREYYEQYF
-,TRBV28,TRBJ1-5,medium-sized,TGTGCCAGCAGTTTATCCCAGGGAGGGCAGCCCCAGCATTTT,CASSLSQGGQPQHF
TRBD2,TRBV6-2/TRBV6-3,TRBJ2-7,-,TGTGCCAGCAGCTCGTTCCCAGGGACTAGAAGTTCCGAGCAGTACTTC,CASSSFPGTRSSEQYF
-,TRBV25-1,TRBJ2-2,few,TGTGCCAGCAGTTCCGGGGAGCTGTTTTTT,CASSSGELFF
-,TRBV4-2,TRBJ1-5,many,TGTGCCAGCAGCCAATTGCAAGGGAGCAATCAGCCCCAGCATTTT,CASSQLQGSNQPQHF
-,TRBV7-3,TRBJ2-1,many,TGTGCCAGCAGCTTAGGGGGGCTCAGGAACAATGAGCAGTTCTTC,CASSLGGLRNNEQFF
-,TRBV7-2,TRBJ2-5,many,TGTGCCAGCAGCCTGGCCTATTCGGGGGAGACCCAGTACTTC,CASSLAYSGETQYF
-,TRBV5-7,TRBJ1-2,many,TGTGCCAGCGCCCGATGCTATGGCTACACCTTC,CASARCYGYTF
-,TRBV28,TRBJ1-2,few,TGTGCCAGCAGTTTACTCAGTGAGCCTGTTAACTATGGCTACACCTTC,CASSLLSEPVNYGYTF
TRBD2,TRBV13,TRBJ2-3,many,TGTGCCAGCAGCTATACTAGCGGGATGGGTACGCAGTATTTT,CASSYTSGMGTQYF
TRBD2,TRBV5-8,TRBJ2-1,many,TGTGCCAGCAGCTCTACCCGGACTAGCGGGGGTAATGAGCAGTTCTTC,CASSSTRTSGGNEQFF
-,TRBV20-1,TRBJ2-7,-,TGCAGTGCTAGCCCTGGGGCGGGAGAGCAGTACTTC,CSASPGAGEQYF
TRBD1,TRBV20-1,TRBJ1-1,-,TGCAGTACGAGGACAGGGGGGGTTACTGAAGCTTTCTTT,CSTRTGGVTEAFF
TRBD2,TRBV20-1,TRBJ2-7,-,TGCAGTGCTACCAACGGGACTAGCGGGAGGGCCGTTAACGAGCAGTACTTC,CSATNGTSGRAVNEQYF
TRBD2,TRBV6-1,TRBJ2-7,-,TGTGCCAGCAGTGAAGAGGGCGGGGGGCACTACGAGCAGTACTTC,CASSEEGGGHYEQYF
TRBD2,TRBV20-1,TRBJ2-1,-,TGCAGTGCTAGATTGTGGGGGAGGGAAAAGGGGCTTAATGAGCAGTTCTTC,CSARLWGREKGLNEQFF
-,TRBV19,TRBJ2-5,many,TGTGCCAGCGCCAAGGGACTGCAAGAGACCCAGTACTTC,CASAKGLQETQYF
-,TRBV7-9,TRBJ1-5,many,TGTGCCAGCAGATCAAAAACCAGGCAGTACAATCAGCCCCAGCATTTT,CASRSKTRQYNQPQHF
-,TRBV2,TRBJ1-5,-,TGTGCCAGCAGCCCCCGGGGGGGGGCTGCGGGCAATCAGCCCCAGCATTTT,CASSPRGGAAGNQPQHF
TRBD1,TRBV7-3,TRBJ1-1,many,TGTGCCAGCAGCTTAGATGGGGACAGCAGCACTGAAGCTTTCTTT,CASSLDGDSSTEAFF
TRBD2,TRBV4-3,TRBJ2-1,many,TGCGCCAGCAGCCAAGGGACTAGCGGGGCGTCTAGCTCCTACAATGAGCAGTTCTTC,CASSQGTSGASSSYNEQFF
-,TRBV7-5,TRBJ1-5,-,-,CISVPAALRTGGFQPQHF
-,TRBV6-1,TRBJ1-4,few,TGTGCCCGCAGTCCACAGGGCGGTTTTAATGAAAAACTGTCTTTT,CARSPQGGFNEKLSF
-,TRBV20-1,TRBJ2-7,-,TGCAGTGCTAGAGATTATTACAACTCCTACGAGCAGTACTTC,CSARDYYNSYEQYF
-,TRBV14,TRBJ2-7,-,TGTGCCAGCAGCGGCGGTGGGGCGTGTAGAGGAGAGCAGTACTTC,CASSGGGACRGEQYF
-,TRBV5-1,TRBJ1-6,many,TGCGCCAGCAGCCCCCATGGGGACGAAGCTTCACCCCTCCACTTT,CASSPHGDEASPLHF
-,TRBV19,TRBJ2-1,-,TGTGCCAGTAGTATAGCTAGGGCAGTCTACAATGAGCAGTTCTTC,CASSIARAVYNEQFF
TRBD1,TRBV4-1,TRBJ2-3,many,TGCGCCAGCCGGGACAGGGGATTTGCAGATACGCAGTATTTT,CASRDRGFADTQYF
TRBD1,TRBV18,TRBJ1-1,-,TGTGCCAGCTCACCGGAGGGACAGAAGAACACTGAAGCTTTCTTT,CASSPEGQKNTEAFF
TRBD1,TRBV2,TRBJ1-2,medium-sized,TGTGCCAGCAGTGACAGGGACAGCTATGGCTACACCTTC,CASSDRDSYGYTF
-,TRBV6-4,TRBJ1-5,many,TGTGCCAGCAGTGAGGACAACAATCAGCCCCAGCATTTT,CASSEDNNQPQHF
TRBD1,TRBV12-3/TRBV12-4,TRBJ2-2,many,TGTGCCAGCAGCCCCCCCGGGACAGGGGGCACCGGGGAGCTGTTTTTT,CASSPPGTGGTGELFF
-,TRBV2,TRBJ2-7,medium-sized,TGTGCCAGCAACGTTGGGAGGGGGACATCCTACGAGCAGTACTTC,CASNVGRGTSYEQYF
TRBD2,TRBV27,TRBJ2-1,many,TGTGCCAGCAGTTTATGGTCCAGCGGGGGGCCCGACAATGAGCAGTTCTTC,CASSLWSSGGPDNEQFF
-,TRBV5-1,TRBJ1-1,-,TGCGCCAGCAGCCCCCAGGTGGGTAACACTGAAGCTTTCTTT,CASSPQVGNTEAFF
-,TRBV28,TRBJ2-1,-,TGTGCCAGCAGTCCCCGGGGGAGGCAGAATGAGCAGTTCTTC,CASSPRGRQNEQFF
-,TRBV7-2,TRBJ2-7,-,TGTGCCAGCAGCTGGAGACGGGGCTCCTACGAGCAGTACTTC,CASSWRRGSYEQYF
TRBD1,TRBV11-2,TRBJ2-7,medium-sized,TGTGCCAGCAGCCTCCACTCCGGGACAGGGGGCTACGAGCAGTACTTC,CASSLHSGTGGYEQYF
TRBD2,TRBV20-1,TRBJ2-7,-,TGCAGTGCTAGAGAGCCGGGGGGGGCCTACGAGCAGTACTTC,CSAREPGGAYEQYF
TRBD2,TRBV5-1,TRBJ2-1,many,TGCGCCAGCAGCTCTAGCGGGACAGTTAACAATGAGCAGTTCTTC,CASSSSGTVNNEQFF
-,TRBV20-1,TRBJ1-1,-,TGCAGTGTTAAGAGTCCGAACGCACTATTGAACACTGAAGCTTTCTTT,CSVKSPNALLNTEAFF
-,TRBV9,TRBJ1-2,-,TGTTCCAGCAGCGTAGCGACAAGCTATGGCTACACCTTC,CSSSVATSYGYTF
TRBD2,TRBV5-1,TRBJ2-3,many,TGCGCCAGCAGCTTGGGAGCGGGGATCACGGGCACAGATACGCAGTATTTT,CASSLGAGITGTDTQYF
TRBD1,TRBV27,TRBJ1-4,many,TGTGCCACCCATCCCGGGACAGGAACTAATGAAAAACTGTTTTTT,CATHPGTGTNEKLFF
TRBD1,TRBV7-2,TRBJ2-5,many,TGTGCCAGCAGCCTCATCCCAAACCCGAACAGGGGCAAAGAGACCCAGTACTTC,CASSLIPNPNRGKETQYF
-,TRBV28,TRBJ2-7,few,TGTGTCAGCAGTTTGGGCGGGAAAATCTCCTACGAGCAGTACTTC,CVSSLGGKISYEQYF
-,TRBV7-2,TRBJ2-7,few,TGTGCCAGCAGCTTAGCTGACGGGGAGCAGTACTTC,CASSLADGEQYF
-,TRBV7-3,TRBJ1-3,many,TGTGCCAGCAGCTTAACCCCCGGAAACACCATATATTTT,CASSLTPGNTIYF